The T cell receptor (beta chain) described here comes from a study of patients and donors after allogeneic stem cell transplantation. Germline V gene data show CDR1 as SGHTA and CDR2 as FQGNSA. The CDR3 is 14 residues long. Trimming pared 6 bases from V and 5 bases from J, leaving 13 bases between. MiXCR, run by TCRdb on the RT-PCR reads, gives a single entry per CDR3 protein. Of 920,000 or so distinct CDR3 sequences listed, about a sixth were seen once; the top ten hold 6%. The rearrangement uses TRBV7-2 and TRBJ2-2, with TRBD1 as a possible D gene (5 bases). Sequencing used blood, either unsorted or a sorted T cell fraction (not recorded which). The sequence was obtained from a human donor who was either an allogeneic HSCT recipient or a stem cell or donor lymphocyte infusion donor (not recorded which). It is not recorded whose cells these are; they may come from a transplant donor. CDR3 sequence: CASRQPGKTGELFF. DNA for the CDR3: TGTGCCAGCAGACAACCAGGGAAGACCGGGGAGCTGTTTTTT. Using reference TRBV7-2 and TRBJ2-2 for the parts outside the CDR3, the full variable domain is GAGVSQSPSNKVTEKGKDVELRCDPISGHTALYWYRQSLGQGLEFLIYFQGNSAPDKSGLPSDRFSAERTGGSVSTLTIQRTQQEDSAVYLCASRQPGKTGELFFGEGSRLTVL.